This note documents a single TCR beta chain sequence. The entry originates in a study of T cell changes during pregnancy in multiple sclerosis. The repertoire was sequenced with immunoSEQ multiplex PCR; TCRdb's copy has only in-frame clones and lacks some. This sample has around 68,000 clones, with 91% found just once. The CDR3 loop spans 17 amino acids. Germline V gene lookup returns CDR1 SGHTA and CDR2 FQGNSA. With 4 bases clipped from V and 5 bases from J, the junction kept 9 bases outside the gene matches. This sequence originates from a female donor in good health, enrolled as a control in a pregnancy study. V is TRBV7-2 and J is TRBJ2-1; 12 nucleotides match TRBD2. The source material was peripheral blood, sampled in the third trimester of pregnancy. The CDR3 loop reads CASSSRLAGVWDNEQFF. CDR3 DNA sequence: TGTGCCAGCAGCTCCAGACTAGCGGGAGTATGGGACAATGAGCAGTTCTTC.